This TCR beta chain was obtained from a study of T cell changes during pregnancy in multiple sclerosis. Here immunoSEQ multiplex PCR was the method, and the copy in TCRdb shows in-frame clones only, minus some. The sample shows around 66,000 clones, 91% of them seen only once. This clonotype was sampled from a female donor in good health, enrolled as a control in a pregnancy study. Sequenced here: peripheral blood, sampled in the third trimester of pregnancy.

In DNA, the CDR3 is TGTGCCAGCAAAGGGACAGGTCAAGAGACCCAGTACTTC. Protein: CASKGTGQETQYF. This chain links TRBV2 with TRBJ2-5; TRBD1 agrees at 8 bases. This CDR3 comprises 13 residues. Germline CDR1 and CDR2: SNHLY and FYNNEI. V lost 7 bases to trimming and J lost 2 bases; unmatched junction nucleotides: 3. Combining the CDR3 with reference TRBV2 and TRBJ2-5 gives the whole variable domain EPEVTQTPSHQVTQMGQEVILRCVPISNHLYFYWYRQILGQKVEFLVSFYNNEISEKSEIFDDQFSVERPDGSNFTLKIRSTKLEDSAMYFCASKGTGQETQYFGPGTRLLVL.